The sequence of this TCR beta chain was determined in a study of OX40 agonist ivuxolimab in advanced cancers. The overall study: An agonistic anti-OX40 (CD134) antibody, ivuxolimab, was used to treat the patients. Allowance was made for prior anti-PD-1, anti-PD-L1 or anti-CTLA-4 therapy, and roughly 40% had some.

Regarding the study as a whole: Undetermined was the antigen specificity of the expanded peripheral T cells.

CDR1 MNHEY and CDR2 SMNVEV come from the germline V gene (reference sequence). The V segment lost 7 bases and the J segment 5 bases; nucleotides outside the gene matches: 14. CDR3 size: 15 residues. This clone was counted only a few times. Its antigen is not known. Data came from immunoSEQ multiplex PCR; TCRdb stores just in-frame clones and leaves some out. The sample carries roughly 67,000 clones, 84% recorded once. Material: CD4+ or CD8+ T cells sorted from blood, obtained in a trial of the OX40 agonist ivuxolimab. The chain uses TRBV27 and TRBJ2-7, with TRBD2 identical over 7 bases. The source of this sequence is an adult with an advanced solid tumor such as melanoma, head and neck, liver or kidney cancer. The CDR3 here is CASTAGPGFGDEQYF. CDR3 coding DNA: TGTGCCAGCACAGCGGGACCGGGATTTGGGGACGAGCAGTACTTC.